The clone carrying this T cell receptor (beta chain) was seen ten or more times. The antigen remains undetermined. According to the study, TCR beta libraries were built with iRepertoire HTBI primers and CDR3-region Arm-PCR. TCRdb reanalysed the multiplex PCR reads using MiXCR and keeps one entry per CDR3 protein. The sample yields some 370,000 distinct CDR3 sequences, about 10% seen once. The CDR3 length is 15 residues. CDR1 and CDR2 (germline): MNHNS, SASEGT. The V gene lost 6 bases and the J gene lost 2 bases, with 17 bases spanning the gap. The sample originates from a study of regulatory T cells in long-lasting Graves disease. Study-level results: Patients with persistent disease shared 2,500 to 3,500 public clonotypes, outpacing the approximately 920 shared by new patients.

Time point given: newly diagnosed GD, antithyroid drugs for less than 3 months. PBMCs provided the RNA from which the TCR library was made. These same records also appear under a second study, on T cells in Graves' hyperthyroidism and ophthalmopathy.

This TCR derives from a woman aged 18-35 years with Graves disease. This rearrangement joins TRBV6-1 to TRBJ2-7, with a tentative D call TRBD1 (6 bases). The input for sequencing was peripheral blood mononuclear cells (PBMCs), taken at new diagnosis, from a patient treated with antithyroid drugs. The CDR3 nucleotides are TGTGCCAGCAGCTCTCCAGGGGACGGGGCCTACGAGCAGTACTTC. Residues: CASSSPGDGAYEQYF.